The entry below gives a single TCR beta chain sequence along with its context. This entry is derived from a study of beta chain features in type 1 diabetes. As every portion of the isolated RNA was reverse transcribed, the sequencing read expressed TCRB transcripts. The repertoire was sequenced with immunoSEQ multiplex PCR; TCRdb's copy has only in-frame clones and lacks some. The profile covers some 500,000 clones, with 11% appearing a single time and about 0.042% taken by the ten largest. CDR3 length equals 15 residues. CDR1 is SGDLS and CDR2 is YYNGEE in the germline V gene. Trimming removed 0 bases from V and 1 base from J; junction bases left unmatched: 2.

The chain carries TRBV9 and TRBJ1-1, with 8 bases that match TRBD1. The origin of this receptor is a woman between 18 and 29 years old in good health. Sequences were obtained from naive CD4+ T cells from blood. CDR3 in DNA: TGTGCCAGCAGCGTAGGTGGACAGGGGAACACTGAAGCTTTCTTT. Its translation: CASSVGGQGNTEAFF.